The subject of this entry is one T cell receptor beta chain. This entry is derived from a study of early T cells in non-severe SARS-CoV-2 infection. Trimming shortened V by 10 bases and J by 9 bases, and 21 bases separated the two germline ends. The CDR3 length is 13 residues. The germline V gene encodes CDR1 MNHEY and CDR2 SVGAGI. TCRdb processed the 5' RACE reads anew with MiXCR; each CDR3 protein has one entry. Of more than 45,000 distinct CDR3 sequences listed, roughly 12% are singletons. The chain links TRBV6-5 to TRBJ1-2, with D unclear. The receptor was isolated from an adult who was a healthcare worker with PCR-confirmed SARS-CoV-2 infection or an uninfected control (not recorded which). Sequencing was done on a sample of whole blood. The CDR3 is CANSPRASDRYTF. The CDR3 bases are TGTGCCAACAGCCCACGGGCCTCTGATCGCTACACCTTC.